This T cell receptor beta chain was observed in a study of blood T cell repertoires in COVID-19 (dated by TCRdb to the early 2020s). About the investigation overall: The collaborator samples originated in the United States, Italy and Spain and spanned the acute and convalescent phases of COVID-19. Subjects who had been exposed to COVID-19, were actively infected with it, or had recovered from it provided the deeply sampled blood TCRbeta repertoires that made up the dataset. The repertoires were released in a freely available public database intended as a resource for research on the immune response to SARS-CoV-2. The samples were drawn from two sources: the first 160 participants of the ongoing ImmuneRACE study, and 1,000 to 1,500 subjects contributed by 6 global collaborators. The material from the prospective study consisted of cDNA or gDNA derived from T cells, B-cell-depleted T cells, or PBMCs. Where available, HLA class I and class II types were obtained from metadata supplied by the sample provider rather than from assay-based typing. Nearly every sample came with metadata listing a de-identified subject ID, COVID-19 status, age in years and sex.

TCRbeta CDR3 regions were amplified from genomic DNA using the immunoSEQ Assay, a bias-controlled multiplex PCR. Per the authors' processing: Within the assay, amplification of reference gene primers was used to estimate how many nucleated cells each sample contained. To quantify the absolute abundance of each unique TCRbeta CDR3 rearrangement, sequence reads were collapsed and filtered. Productive Simpson clonality was computed per sample as the square root of Simpson's diversity index over productive rearrangements. The source is immuneACCESS, and TCRdb retained only in-frame sequences with V and J called. Part of the clones is not carried over; for the studies checked, unresolved V genes explain less than half of this, and the remainder is unexplained. Clonal size and the V and J genes are those of that table, whereas D and trimming came from the DNA. The sample records under 250,000 clones, 85% to 90% of which are singletons. 2.5% to 3.5% of the sample is taken by the ten largest.

In the germline V gene, CDR1 corresponds to SNHLY and CDR2 to FYNNEI. The cysteine opens and the phenylalanine closes a CDR3 of 14 amino acids. Only the CDR3 region is kept as DNA, spanning 42 bases read in frame from base 1. Trimming removed 6 bases from V and 4 bases from J; the gene matches leave 3 bases unexplained. There are a few counts of this clone. This clone's antigen is unknown. There are no base qualities to consult, and no much larger clone falls within one base. General conclusions and limits of the study: The amount of clinical and demographic metadata varied by source and participant and was provided uncurated.

Each collaborating institution followed its own protocols to collect whole blood in K2EDTA tubes. For TCRbeta analysis, collaborators shipped samples in one of three forms: frozen whole blood, isolated PBMCs, or DNA extracted from either of those sample types. The chain is made from TRBV2 and TRBJ2-2, with TRBD2 matching 9 junction bases. What was sequenced was peripheral blood. This receptor was identified in a woman aged 60 to 75 with acute or convalescent COVID-19. The CDR3 reads CASRRGGGTGELFF. The DNA sequence follows: TGTGCCAGCAGGCGCGGGGGGGGCACCGGGGAGCTGTTTTTT.